This T cell receptor (beta chain) was sequenced for a study of beta chain features in type 1 diabetes. Study findings and constraints: TCRB CDR3 length was moderately but significantly reduced in all four CD4+ subsets of Type 1 diabetes patients. cDNA-based sequencing might over-represent cells highly expressing TCR. It was not settled here whether HLA type affects TCRB rearrangement.

This clone was seen a handful of times. Its antigen remains unknown. Expressed TCRB transcripts were sequenced because the isolated RNA had all been reverse transcribed beforehand. TCRdb's table, derived via immunoSEQ multiplex PCR, lists solely in-frame clones and lacks some. The repertoire includes about 280,000 clones, approximately 16% of them detected once, and about 0.014% sits in the top ten. J gave up 4 bases and V 4 bases, and 5 bases lay outside the gene matches. The CDR3 spans 15 residues. The germline V gene has CDR1 SGHNT and CDR2 YYREEE (reference sequence). The V call is TRBV5-4, the J call TRBJ1-1; 12 bases fit TRBD1. The sequencing input was naive CD4+ T cells from blood. The receptor comes from a man aged 18 to 30 with type 1 diabetes. The CDR3 here is CASSMGQGAGTEAFF. CDR3 nucleotide sequence: TGTGCCAGCAGCATGGGACAGGGGGCTGGCACTGAAGCTTTCTTT.